One and the same sample provided the 27 T cell receptor beta chains below, sequenced in a study of PD-L1 blockade in urothelial cancer. Produced via immunoSEQ multiplex PCR; TCRdb's table is partial and in-frame only. The table includes under 70,000 clones, approximately 75% detected once. Time point here: pretreatment peripheral blood. Sequences were derived from PBMCs, sampled around atezolizumab (anti-PD-L1) treatment. The receptors here all came from a man in his 70s with urothelial cancer.

The chain is built from TRBV5-1 and TRBJ2-1; TRBD1 matches at 10 bases. Germline assignment: CDR1 SGHRS and CDR2 YFSETQ. The CDR3 loop spans 15 amino acids. Germline trimming cut 4 bases from V and 4 bases from J; bases unmatched to any gene: 5. The CDR3, as DNA: TGCGCCAGCAGCCCCTCGGGACAGGGGTACAATGAGCAGTTCTTC. Protein product: CASSPSGQGYNEQFF.

This chain joins TRBV11-2 and TRBJ2-7, with D maybe TRBD1 (6 bases). V gave up 6 bases and J gave up 12 bases, with 21 bases separating them. The CDR3 sequence is 13 residues long. CDR1 and CDR2 (germline): SGHAT, FQNNGV. CDR3 loop: CASRPTLQGLGYF. The CDR3 nucleotides read TGTGCCAGCAGGCCCACCCTACAGGGCCTCGGGTACTTC.

The chain combines TRBV29-1 with TRBJ2-3; 9 positions agree with TRBD2. CDR3 size: 16 residues. Germline CDR1 reads SQVTM; CDR2 reads ANQGSEA. The ends lost 7 bases at V and 0 bases at J; junction bases unmatched: 11. The CDR3 DNA follows: TGCAGCGCTGGGAAGTTGCGGGGGGGAAGCACAGATACGCAGTATTTT. As protein: CSAGKLRGGSTDTQYF.

This clone showed up just a few times. V usage is TRBV19 and J usage is TRBJ2-7; possibly TRBD2 for D (6 bases). The V gene lost 5 bases and the J gene lost 8 bases, with 37 bases spanning the gap. This CDR3 is 20 amino acids long. Per germline, CDR1 LNHDA and CDR2 SQIVND (reference sequence). CDR3 nucleotides: TGTGCCAGTAGTCCCCAAACGGGAGACCGTCGGGGGTCCAGAAACGGGAAGCAGTACTTC. It is translated as CASSPQTGDRRGSRNGKQYF.

The sample holds one count of this clone. The chain links TRBV10-3 to TRBJ2-1; 10 nucleotides agree with TRBD2. Germline V gene data show CDR1 as ENHRY and CDR2 as SYGVKD. The CDR3 is 14 residues long. The J segment lost 8 bases and the V segment lost 9 bases, leaving 10 bases of the junction unmatched. CDR3 sequence reads: CAIRLAGDRDEQFF. CDR3 DNA sequence: TGTGCCATACGTCTAGCGGGAGATCGGGATGAGCAGTTCTTC.

The chain links TRBV25-1 to TRBJ2-7, with D possibly matching TRBD1 (5 bases). Germline-derived CDR1 and CDR2 are MGHDK and SYGVNS. CDR3 length: 14 residues. V shed 4 bases and J shed 3 bases, with 13 bases lying between them. In DNA, the CDR3 is TGTGCCAGCAGTGGGACACCTTACGTCTACGAGCAGTACTTC. Protein: CASSGTPYVYEQYF.

This chain uses TRBV30 with TRBJ1-3, with no clear D. CDR3 length: 13 residues. CDR1 and CDR2 (germline): GTSNPN, SVGIG (reference sequence). CDR3 sequence: CATRLDPGNTIYF. The CDR3 nucleotides are TGTGCTACGAGGCTTGATCCTGGAAACACCATATATTTT.

CDR3: CASRDSYSYEQYF. The CDR3 region has the DNA TGTGCCAGTCGCGACAGCTACTCCTACGAGCAGTACTTC. This sequence joins TRBV19 and TRBJ2-7; weak D call: TRBD1 (5 bases). The germline CDR1 and CDR2 sequences are LNHDA and SQIVND (reference sequence). V was trimmed by 8 bases and J by 0 bases, leaving 11 bases between them. This CDR3 spans 13 amino acids.

This clone has only one observation. This chain uses TRBV25-1 with TRBJ2-7; possibly TRBD1 for D (6 bases). The CDR3 has 15 amino acids. Germline V CDR1 and CDR2: MGHDK, SYGVNS. V was cut by 4 bases and J by 0 bases, with 13 bases left in between. CDR3 nucleotide sequence: TGTGCCAGCAGTGCAAACGGACAGAGCTCCTACGAGCAGTACTTC. Translated, it gives CASSANGQSSYEQYF.

This clone was observed once. The CDR3 DNA sequence: TGTGCCAGCAGTTTGGGAGCGGGAGTGTTGGATACGCAGTATTTT. Protein sequence: CASSLGAGVLDTQYF. The rearrangement links TRBV28 to TRBJ2-3, with 8 positions matching TRBD2. Trimming took 3 bases from V and 6 from J; bases not matched to a gene: 8. Germline loops: CDR1 MDHEN, CDR2 SYDVKM. This CDR3 spans 15 amino acids.

The rearrangement uses TRBV4-3 and TRBJ2-2; 14 bases are shared with TRBD2. Germline V CDR1 and CDR2: LGHNA, YSLEER. V dropped 0 bases and J dropped 4; count of bases not matched to a gene: 4. This CDR3 is built from 18 residues. CDR3: CASSQETSGRGSTGELFF. The CDR3 DNA reads as TGCGCCAGCAGCCAAGAGACTAGCGGGAGGGGTAGCACCGGGGAGCTGTTTTTT.

The rearrangement links TRBV7-6 to TRBJ2-7; TRBD2 might be the D (6 bases). V lost 1 base and J 4 bases, leaving 14 bases between the germline ends. Germline loops: CDR1 SGHVS, CDR2 FNYEAQ. There are 15 residues in the CDR3. The CDR3 loop is CASSLDEGSGYEQYF. CDR3 nucleotides: TGTGCCAGCAGCTTAGACGAAGGTAGCGGTTACGAGCAGTACTTC.

This sequence joins TRBV7-2 and TRBJ2-7; 11 nucleotides agree with TRBD1. The CDR3 has 16 amino acids. The junction had 5 bases not matched to a gene; V was cut back by 1 base and J by 3 bases. Germline CDR1 and CDR2: SGHTA and FQGNSA. The CDR3 nucleotides are TGTGCCAGCAGCTTAGTTGTGGGACAGGGGGACTACGAGCAGTACTTC. Its protein is CASSLVVGQGDYEQYF.

The chain carries TRBV7-2 and TRBJ1-1, with D maybe TRBD1 (5 bases). CDR1 is SGHTA and CDR2 is FQGNSA in the germline V gene. V was cut by 5 bases and J by 0 bases, with 13 bases left in between. The CDR3 spans 15 residues. The DNA for the CDR3 is TGTGCCAGCAGCCAAAGGTGGGGCATGAACACTGAAGCTTTCTTT. Translated, it gives CASSQRWGMNTEAFF. Looking up the rest from reference TRBV7-2 and TRBJ1-1 gives the full variable domain: GAGVSQSPSNKVTEKGKDVELRCDPISGHTALYWYRQSLGQGLEFLIYFQGNSAPDKSGLPSDRFSAERTGGSVSTLTIQRTQQEDSAVYLCASSQRWGMNTEAFFGQGTRLTVV.

The CDR3 is CASSLYGRADNEQFF. In DNA, the CDR3 is TGTGCCAGCAGCTTGTACGGGAGGGCGGACAATGAGCAGTTCTTC. The J gene is TRBJ2-1, the V gene TRBV5-5; 8 nucleotides match TRBD2. The germline V gene encodes CDR1 SGHKS and CDR2 YYEKEE (reference sequence). Unmatched junction bases numbered 5, after V lost 1 base and J lost 5 bases. The CDR3 has 15 residues. Full variable domain (outside the CDR3, taken from reference TRBV5-5 and TRBJ2-1): DAGVTQSPTHLIKTRGQQVTLRCSPISGHKSVSWYQQVLGQGPQFIFQYYEKEERGRGNFPDRFSARQFPNYSSELNVNALLLGDSALYLCASSLYGRADNEQFFGPGTRLTVL.

In DNA, the CDR3 is TGTGCCAGCAGTCGTACTAGCGGGAGGGGCACAGATACGCAGTATTTT. Residues: CASSRTSGRGTDTQYF. V and J are TRBV7-2 and TRBJ2-3; 13 positions agree with TRBD2. Germline values: CDR1 SGHTA, CDR2 FQGNSA. V lost 6 bases, J lost 1 base, and 4 bases stayed unmatched. The CDR3 runs 16 residues.

This clone was observed a few times. The chain combines TRBV2 with TRBJ2-7; maybe TRBD1 (5 bases). Looked up from germline, CDR1 is SNHLY and CDR2 is FYNNEI. The CDR3 is 11 amino acids. Trimming removed 7 bases from V and 5 bases from J, with 9 bases in between. The CDR3 loop reads CASNQGDEQYF. Written as DNA, the CDR3 is TGTGCCAGCAACCAAGGGGACGAGCAGTACTTC.

This clone appeared a few times. The chain employs TRBV7-6 and TRBJ2-2; 11 bases are a match to TRBD2. Germline V CDR1 and CDR2: SGHVS, FNYEAQ. The CDR3 contains 16 residues. Losses at the gene ends were 2 bases for V and 1 base for J; bases not matched to a gene: 0. In nucleotides, the CDR3 is TGTGCCAGCAGCTTAACTAGCGGGGGGAACACCGGGGAGCTGTTTTTT. This gives the protein CASSLTSGGNTGELFF.

The CDR3 DNA is TGTGCTAGTGTTCAGACAGGGGGCTACAATGAGCAGTTCTTC. Translating it yields CASVQTGGYNEQFF. V and J are TRBV12-5 and TRBJ2-1; 9 nucleotides agree with TRBD1. With V trimmed by 7 bases and J by 3 bases, 4 bases remained unmatched. Per the germline V gene, CDR1 is LGHNT and CDR2 is FRNRAP. The CDR3 has 14 amino acids.

This CDR3 reads CASRTSTPGGTEAFF. CDR3 nucleotides: TGTGCCAGCAGGACCTCGACCCCGGGGGGGACTGAAGCTTTCTTT. The V call is TRBV28, the J call TRBJ1-1, with D tentatively TRBD1 (5 bases). Germline CDR1 and CDR2: MDHEN and SYDVKM. Trimming removed 6 bases from V and 5 bases from J, with 19 bases in between. The CDR3 contains 15 residues.

This rearrangement joins TRBV5-5 to TRBJ1-4; 9 positions match TRBD1. V lost 2 bases, J lost 10 bases, and 9 bases stayed unmatched. CDR1 is SGHKS and CDR2 is YYEKEE in the germline V gene (reference sequence). The CDR3 runs to 15 residues. DNA for the CDR3: TGTGCCAGCAGCTTCCCCGGGACAGGGTCCGGAAAACTGTTTTTT. It yields the protein CASSFPGTGSGKLFF.

V gene TRBV2 combines with J gene TRBJ2-2, with 7 bases matching TRBD1. CDR1 is SNHLY and CDR2 is FYNNEI in the germline V gene. The V segment lost 4 bases and the J segment 7 bases; nucleotides outside the gene matches: 6. The CDR3 has 14 residues. In nucleotides, the CDR3 is TGTGCCAGCAGTGTGGCAGGGGGTCGCGGGGAGCTGTTTTTT. Translated: CASSVAGGRGELFF.

This chain joins TRBV9 and TRBJ2-3; tentative D call: TRBD2 (6 bases). Germline V gene data show CDR1 as SGDLS and CDR2 as YYNGEE. The V gene lost 3 bases and the J gene lost 0 bases, with 11 bases spanning the gap. This CDR3 comprises 15 residues. The CDR3 DNA reads as TGTGCCAGCAGCGCTAGCGCTTTTAGCACAGATACGCAGTATTTT. Translating it yields CASSASAFSTDTQYF.

The genes are TRBV19 and TRBJ1-4, with D possibly being TRBD1 (5 bases). Germline CDR1 reads LNHDA; CDR2 reads SQIVND (reference sequence). Trimming shortened V by 6 bases and J by 0 bases, and 8 bases separated the two germline ends. The CDR3 consists of 14 residues. In nucleotides, the CDR3 is TGTGCCAGTAGGACAGTAGCAACTAATGAAAAACTGTTTTTT. Translated: CASRTVATNEKLFF.

The gene calls are TRBV29-1 and TRBJ1-2, with D possibly TRBD1 on 6 matching bases. The CDR3 totals 11 residues. V gave up 7 bases and J gave up 8 bases, with 14 bases separating them. Per germline, CDR1 SQVTM and CDR2 ANQGSEA. The DNA of the CDR3 is TGCAGCGGCCAAGACAGGCTGGGCTACACCTTC. This codes for CSGQDRLGYTF. Based on the CDR3 plus reference TRBV29-1 and TRBJ1-2, the full variable domain is SAVISQKPSRDICQRGTSLTIQCQVDSQVTMMFWYRQQPGQSLTLIATANQGSEATYESGFVIDKFPISRPNLTFSTLTVSNMSPEDSSIYLCSGQDRLGYTFGSGTRLTVV.

The V and J genes are TRBV2 and TRBJ2-1, with TRBD2 matching over 14 bases. This CDR3 has 15 amino acids. Germline values: CDR1 SNHLY, CDR2 FYNNEI. The trim removed 6 bases at V and 5 bases at J, leaving 3 bases unmatched. The CDR3 coding sequence is TGTGCCAGCAGGATGGGACTAGCGGGGGACAATGAGCAGTTCTTC. Amino acid sequence: CASRMGLAGDNEQFF.

The chain is built from TRBV2 and TRBJ2-3; 10 positions match TRBD2. Germline V gene lookup returns CDR1 SNHLY and CDR2 FYNNEI. After removal of 4 bases from V and 2 bases from J, the junction contained 6 bases not matched to a gene. The CDR3 runs 16 residues. CDR3 residues: CASSAASGSTTDTQYF. CDR3 bases: TGTGCCAGCAGTGCGGCTAGCGGGAGTACCACAGATACGCAGTATTTT.